This T cell receptor beta chain was observed in a study of radiotherapy plus CTLA-4 blockade in lung cancer. As for the study in general: There were objective responses in 18% of patients, and over 25% had disease control.

This CDR3 comprises 13 residues. From germline, CDR1 is LNHDA and CDR2 SQIVND (reference sequence). Study-wide results and caveats: Response, reportedly, was best predicted by interferon-beta along with early blood T cell clone dynamics. The study found tumor-derived TCR clones expanded in blood after radiotherapy plus ipilimumab.

Each patient with chemo-refractory metastatic non-small-cell lung cancer was treated with focal radiation plus CTLA-4 blockade using ipilimumab. To note about this clone: Its specificity is not known.

Sequencing was performed with immunoSEQ multiplex PCR; in TCRdb, only in-frame clones are kept and a portion is missing. The data contain about 84,000 clones, around 72% of them singletons. Here the sequenced sample was peripheral blood, taken from a patient treated with radiotherapy plus ipilimumab. The chain is built from TRBV19 and TRBJ2-4; the D gene is possibly TRBD2 (6 bases). This receptor was identified in a human donor with non-small cell lung cancer that progressed on radiotherapy plus ipilimumab. The CDR3 here is CVRSTRCGDIQYF. CDR3 nucleotide sequence: TGTGTCCGCTCGACTAGGTGCGGCGACATTCAGTACTTC.